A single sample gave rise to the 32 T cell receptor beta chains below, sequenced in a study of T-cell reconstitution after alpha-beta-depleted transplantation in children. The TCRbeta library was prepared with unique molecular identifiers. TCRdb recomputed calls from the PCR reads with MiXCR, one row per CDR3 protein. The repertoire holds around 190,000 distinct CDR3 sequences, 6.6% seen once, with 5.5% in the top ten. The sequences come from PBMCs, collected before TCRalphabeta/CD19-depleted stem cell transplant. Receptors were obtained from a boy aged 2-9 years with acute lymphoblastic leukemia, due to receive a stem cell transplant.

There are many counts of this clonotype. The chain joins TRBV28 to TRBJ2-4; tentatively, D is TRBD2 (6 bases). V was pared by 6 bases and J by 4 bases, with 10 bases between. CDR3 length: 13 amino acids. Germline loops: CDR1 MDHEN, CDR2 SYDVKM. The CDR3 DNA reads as TGTGCCAGCAGCCCAGGGACTAAAAACATTCAGTACTTC. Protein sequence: CASSPGTKNIQYF. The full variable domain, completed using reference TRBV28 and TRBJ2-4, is DVKVTQSSRYLVKRTGEKVFLECVQDMDHENMFWYRQDPGLGLRLIYFSYDVKMKEKGDIPEGYSVSREKKERFSLILESASTNQTSMYLCASSPGTKNIQYFGAGTRLSVL.

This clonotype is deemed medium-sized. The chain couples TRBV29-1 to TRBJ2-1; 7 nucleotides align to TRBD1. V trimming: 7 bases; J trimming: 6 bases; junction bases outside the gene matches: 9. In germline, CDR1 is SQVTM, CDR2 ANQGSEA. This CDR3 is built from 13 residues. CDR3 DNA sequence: TGCAGCGCCCCGGTGGACAGGCTCAATGAGCAGTTCTTC. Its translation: CSAPVDRLNEQFF.

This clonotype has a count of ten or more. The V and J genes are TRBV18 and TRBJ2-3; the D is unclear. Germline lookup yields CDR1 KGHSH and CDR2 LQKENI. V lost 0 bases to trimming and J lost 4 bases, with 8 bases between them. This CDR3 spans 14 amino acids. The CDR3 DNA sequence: TGTGCCAGCTCACCACCGGACGGGTCAGATACGCAGTATTTT. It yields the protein CASSPPDGSDTQYF.

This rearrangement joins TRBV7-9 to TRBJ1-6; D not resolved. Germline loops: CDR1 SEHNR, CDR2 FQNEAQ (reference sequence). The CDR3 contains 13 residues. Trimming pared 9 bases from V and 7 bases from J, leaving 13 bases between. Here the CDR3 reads CASKSSGNSPLHF. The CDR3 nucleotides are TGTGCCAGTAAGTCCTCCGGGAATTCACCCCTCCACTTT.

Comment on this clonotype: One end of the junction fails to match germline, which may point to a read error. Written as DNA, the CDR3 is TGCGGTGCTAGAGCGGGGTCGCGTAGCAATCAGCCCCAGCATTTT. Residues: CGARAGSRSNQPQHF. This chain connects TRBV20-1 to TRBJ1-5, with unresolved D. The CDR3 extends over 15 amino acids. Looked up from germline, CDR1 is DFQATT and CDR2 is SNEGSKA (reference sequence).

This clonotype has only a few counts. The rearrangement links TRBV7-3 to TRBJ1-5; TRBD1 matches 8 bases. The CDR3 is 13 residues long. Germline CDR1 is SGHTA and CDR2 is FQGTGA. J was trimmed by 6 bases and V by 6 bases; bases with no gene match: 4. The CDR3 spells CASRPDRAQPQHF. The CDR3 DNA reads TGTGCCAGCAGACCGGACAGGGCTCAGCCCCAGCATTTT. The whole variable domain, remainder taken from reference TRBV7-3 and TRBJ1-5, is GAGVSQTPSNKVTEKGKYVELRCDPISGHTALYWYRQSLGQGPEFLIYFQGTGAADDSGLPNDRFFAVRPEGSVSTLKIQRTERGDSAVYLCASRPDRAQPQHFGDGTRLSIL.

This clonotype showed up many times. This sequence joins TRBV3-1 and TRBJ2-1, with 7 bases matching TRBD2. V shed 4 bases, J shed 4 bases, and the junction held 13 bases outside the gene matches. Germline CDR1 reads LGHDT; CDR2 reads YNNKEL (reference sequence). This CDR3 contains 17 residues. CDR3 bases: TGTGCCAGCAGCCCCCAAAGGGCAAGCGGGGTATACAATGAGCAGTTCTTC. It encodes CASSPQRASGVYNEQFF.

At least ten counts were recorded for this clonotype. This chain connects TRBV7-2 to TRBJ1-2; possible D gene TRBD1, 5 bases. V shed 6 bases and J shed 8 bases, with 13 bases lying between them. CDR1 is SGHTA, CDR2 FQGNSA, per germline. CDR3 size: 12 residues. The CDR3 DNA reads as TGTGCCAGCAGGAGGGGTGTTGGGGGCTACACCTTC. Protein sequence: CASRRGVGGYTF.

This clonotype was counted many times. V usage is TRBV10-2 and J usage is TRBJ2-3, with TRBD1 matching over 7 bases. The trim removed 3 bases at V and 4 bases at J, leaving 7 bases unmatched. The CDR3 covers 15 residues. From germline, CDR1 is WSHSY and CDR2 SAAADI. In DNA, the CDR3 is TGCGCCAGCAGTGATAGGACAGGAGTCGCAGATACGCAGTATTTT. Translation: CASSDRTGVADTQYF.

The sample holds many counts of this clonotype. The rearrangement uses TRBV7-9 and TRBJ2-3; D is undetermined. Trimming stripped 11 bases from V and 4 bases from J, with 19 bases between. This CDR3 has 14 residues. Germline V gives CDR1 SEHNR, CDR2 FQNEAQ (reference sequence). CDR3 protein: CAYRLSKGPDTQYF. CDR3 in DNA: TGTGCCTACAGACTCTCGAAGGGCCCAGATACGCAGTATTTT. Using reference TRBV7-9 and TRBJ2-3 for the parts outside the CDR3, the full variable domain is DTGVSQNPRHKITKRGQNVTFRCDPISEHNRLYWYRQTLGQGPEFLTYFQNEAQLEKSRLLSDRFSAERPKGSFSTLEIQRTEQGDSAMYLCAYRLSKGPDTQYFGPGTRLTVL.

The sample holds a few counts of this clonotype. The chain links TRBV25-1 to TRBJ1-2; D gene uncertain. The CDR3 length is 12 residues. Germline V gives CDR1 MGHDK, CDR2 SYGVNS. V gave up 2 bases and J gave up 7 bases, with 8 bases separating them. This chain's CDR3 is CASSEGSSGYTF. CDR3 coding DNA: TGTGCCAGCAGTGAAGGGTCGAGTGGCTACACCTTC.

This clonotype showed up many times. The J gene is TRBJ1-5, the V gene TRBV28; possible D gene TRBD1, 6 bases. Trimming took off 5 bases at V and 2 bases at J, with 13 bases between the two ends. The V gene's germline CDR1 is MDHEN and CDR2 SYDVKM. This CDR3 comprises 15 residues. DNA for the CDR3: TGTGCCAGCAGTCCTGGGGGGCCACGCAATCAGCCCCAGCATTTT. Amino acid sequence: CASSPGGPRNQPQHF.

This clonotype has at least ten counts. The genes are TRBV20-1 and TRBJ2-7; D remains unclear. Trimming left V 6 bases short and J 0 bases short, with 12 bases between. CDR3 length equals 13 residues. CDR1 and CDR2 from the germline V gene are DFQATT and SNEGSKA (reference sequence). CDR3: CSADKTRSYEQYF. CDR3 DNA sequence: TGCAGTGCAGATAAGACACGCTCCTACGAGCAGTACTTC.

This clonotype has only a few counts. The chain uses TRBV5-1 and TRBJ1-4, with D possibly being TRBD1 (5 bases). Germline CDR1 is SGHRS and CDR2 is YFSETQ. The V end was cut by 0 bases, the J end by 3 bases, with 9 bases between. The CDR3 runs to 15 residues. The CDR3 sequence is CASSLGRDANEKLFF. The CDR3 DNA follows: TGCGCCAGCAGCTTGGGAAGGGACGCTAATGAAAAACTGTTTTTT.

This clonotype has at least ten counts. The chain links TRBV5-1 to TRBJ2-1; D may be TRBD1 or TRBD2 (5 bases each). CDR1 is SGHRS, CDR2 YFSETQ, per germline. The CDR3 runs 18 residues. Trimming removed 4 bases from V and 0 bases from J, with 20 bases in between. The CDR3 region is CASSLTFSAGASYNEQFF. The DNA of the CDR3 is TGCGCCAGCAGCCTTACTTTTTCCGCCGGGGCCTCCTACAATGAGCAGTTCTTC.

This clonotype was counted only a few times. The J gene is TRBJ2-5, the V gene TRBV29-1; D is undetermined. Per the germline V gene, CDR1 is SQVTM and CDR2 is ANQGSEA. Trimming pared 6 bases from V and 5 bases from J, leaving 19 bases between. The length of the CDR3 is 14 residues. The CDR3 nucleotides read TGCAGCGTGGTACCTCAAGTTGCCGTGGAGACCCAGTACTTC. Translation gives CSVVPQVAVETQYF.

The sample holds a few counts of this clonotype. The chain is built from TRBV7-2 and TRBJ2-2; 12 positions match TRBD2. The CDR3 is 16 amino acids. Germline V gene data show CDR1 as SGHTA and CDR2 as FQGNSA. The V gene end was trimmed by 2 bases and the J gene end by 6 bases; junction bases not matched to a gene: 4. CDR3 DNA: TGTGCCAGCAGCTTAAAGGCTAGCGGGAGGGCCGGGGAGCTGTTTTTT. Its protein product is CASSLKASGRAGELFF.

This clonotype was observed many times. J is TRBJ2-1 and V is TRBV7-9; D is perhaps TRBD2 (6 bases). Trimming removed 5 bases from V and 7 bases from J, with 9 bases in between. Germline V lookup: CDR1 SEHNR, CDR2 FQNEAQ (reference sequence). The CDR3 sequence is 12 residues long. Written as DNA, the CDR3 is TGTGCCAGCAGCACCGCGGGGAATGAGCAGTTCTTC. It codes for CASSTAGNEQFF.

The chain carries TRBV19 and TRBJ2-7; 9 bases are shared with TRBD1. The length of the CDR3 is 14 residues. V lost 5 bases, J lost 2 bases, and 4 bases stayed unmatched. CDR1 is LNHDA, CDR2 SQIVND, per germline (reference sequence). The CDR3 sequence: CASSLRDRAYEQYF. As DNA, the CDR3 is TGTGCCAGTAGTCTCCGGGACAGGGCCTACGAGCAGTACTTC.

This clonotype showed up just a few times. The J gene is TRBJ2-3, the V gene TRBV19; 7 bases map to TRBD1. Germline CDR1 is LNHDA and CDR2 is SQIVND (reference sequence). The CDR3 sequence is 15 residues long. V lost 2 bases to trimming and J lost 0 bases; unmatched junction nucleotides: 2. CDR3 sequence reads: CASSIKGASTDTQYF. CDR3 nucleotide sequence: TGTGCCAGTAGTATAAAGGGGGCGAGCACAGATACGCAGTATTTT.

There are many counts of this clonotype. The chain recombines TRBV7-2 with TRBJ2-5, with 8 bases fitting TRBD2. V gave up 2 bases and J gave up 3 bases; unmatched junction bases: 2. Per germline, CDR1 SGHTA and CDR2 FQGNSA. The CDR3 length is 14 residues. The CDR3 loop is CASSLNSGEETQYF. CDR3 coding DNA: TGTGCCAGCAGCTTAAATAGCGGGGAAGAGACCCAGTACTTC.

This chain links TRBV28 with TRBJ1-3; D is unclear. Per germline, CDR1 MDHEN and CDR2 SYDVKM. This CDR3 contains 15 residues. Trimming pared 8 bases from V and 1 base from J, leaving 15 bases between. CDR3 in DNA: TGTGCCAGCCTAGGCCTTGGGGTGTCTGGAAACACCATATATTTT. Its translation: CASLGLGVSGNTIYF.

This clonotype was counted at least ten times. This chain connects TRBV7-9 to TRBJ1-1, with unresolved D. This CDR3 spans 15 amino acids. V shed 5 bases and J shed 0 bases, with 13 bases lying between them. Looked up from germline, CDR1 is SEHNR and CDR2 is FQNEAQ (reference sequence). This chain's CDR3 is CASSQDTFLNTEAFF. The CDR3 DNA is TGTGCCAGCAGCCAAGACACCTTTCTGAACACTGAAGCTTTCTTT.

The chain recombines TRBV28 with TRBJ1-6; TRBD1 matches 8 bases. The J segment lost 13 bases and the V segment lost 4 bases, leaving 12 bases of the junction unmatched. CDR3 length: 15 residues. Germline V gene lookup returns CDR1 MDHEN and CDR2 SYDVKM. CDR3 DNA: TGTGCCAGCAGTTCCTCGGACAGGGTTTATGCGCCCCTCCACTTT. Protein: CASSSSDRVYAPLHF.

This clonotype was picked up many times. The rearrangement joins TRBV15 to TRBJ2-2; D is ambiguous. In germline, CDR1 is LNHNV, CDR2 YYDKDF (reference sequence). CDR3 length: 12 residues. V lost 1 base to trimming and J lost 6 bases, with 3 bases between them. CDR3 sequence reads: CATSRGAGELFF. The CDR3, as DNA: TGTGCCACCAGCAGAGGGGCCGGGGAGCTGTTTTTT.

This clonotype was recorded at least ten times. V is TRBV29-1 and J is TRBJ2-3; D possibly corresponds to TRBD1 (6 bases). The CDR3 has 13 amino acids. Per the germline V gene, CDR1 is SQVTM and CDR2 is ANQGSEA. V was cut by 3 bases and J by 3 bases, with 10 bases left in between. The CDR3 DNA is TGCAGCGTTGAGCACCAGGGGACAGATACGCAGTATTTT. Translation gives CSVEHQGTDTQYF.

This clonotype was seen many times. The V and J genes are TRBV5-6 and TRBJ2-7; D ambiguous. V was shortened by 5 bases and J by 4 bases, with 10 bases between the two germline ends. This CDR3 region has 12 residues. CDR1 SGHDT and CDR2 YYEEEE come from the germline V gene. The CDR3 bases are TGTGCCAGCAGTTCTTTCACATACGAGCAGTACTTC. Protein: CASSSFTYEQYF. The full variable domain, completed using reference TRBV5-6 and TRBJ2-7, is DAGVTQSPTHLIKTRGQQVTLRCSPKSGHDTVSWYQQALGQGPQFIFQYYEEEERQRGNFPDRFSGHQFPNYSSELNVNALLLGDSALYLCASSSFTYEQYFGPGTRLTVT.

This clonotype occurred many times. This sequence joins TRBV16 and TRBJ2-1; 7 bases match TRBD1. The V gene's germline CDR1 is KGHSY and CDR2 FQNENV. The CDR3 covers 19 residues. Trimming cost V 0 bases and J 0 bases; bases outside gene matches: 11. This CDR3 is CASSQSVVTGPSSYNEQFF. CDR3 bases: TGTGCCAGCAGCCAATCTGTGGTGACAGGGCCTAGCTCCTACAATGAGCAGTTCTTC.

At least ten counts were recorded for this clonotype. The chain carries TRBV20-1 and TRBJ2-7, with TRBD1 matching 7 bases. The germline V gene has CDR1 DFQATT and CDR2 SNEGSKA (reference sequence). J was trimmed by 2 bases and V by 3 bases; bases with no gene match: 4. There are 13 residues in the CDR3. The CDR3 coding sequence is TGCAGTGCTAGCCAGGGACAGACCTACGAGCAGTACTTC. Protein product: CSASQGQTYEQYF.

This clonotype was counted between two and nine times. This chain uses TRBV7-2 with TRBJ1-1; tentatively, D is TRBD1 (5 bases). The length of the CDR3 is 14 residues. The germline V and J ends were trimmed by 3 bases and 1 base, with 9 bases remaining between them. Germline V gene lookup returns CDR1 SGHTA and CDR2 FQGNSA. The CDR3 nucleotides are TGTGCCAGCAGCTTGGGACGGGAGAACACTGAAGCTTTCTTT. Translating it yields CASSLGRENTEAFF.

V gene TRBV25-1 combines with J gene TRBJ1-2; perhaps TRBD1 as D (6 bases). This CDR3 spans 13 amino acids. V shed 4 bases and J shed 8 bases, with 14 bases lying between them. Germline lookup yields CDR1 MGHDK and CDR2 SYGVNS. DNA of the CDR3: TGTGCCAGCAGTGTGACAGGCCGGTGGGGCTACACCTTC. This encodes CASSVTGRWGYTF.

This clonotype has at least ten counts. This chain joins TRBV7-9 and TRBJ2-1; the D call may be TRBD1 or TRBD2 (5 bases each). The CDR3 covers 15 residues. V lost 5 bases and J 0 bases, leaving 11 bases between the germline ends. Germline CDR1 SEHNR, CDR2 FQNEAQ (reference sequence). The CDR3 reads CASSLRDGSYNEQFF. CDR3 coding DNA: TGTGCCAGCAGCCTACGGGACGGCTCCTACAATGAGCAGTTCTTC.